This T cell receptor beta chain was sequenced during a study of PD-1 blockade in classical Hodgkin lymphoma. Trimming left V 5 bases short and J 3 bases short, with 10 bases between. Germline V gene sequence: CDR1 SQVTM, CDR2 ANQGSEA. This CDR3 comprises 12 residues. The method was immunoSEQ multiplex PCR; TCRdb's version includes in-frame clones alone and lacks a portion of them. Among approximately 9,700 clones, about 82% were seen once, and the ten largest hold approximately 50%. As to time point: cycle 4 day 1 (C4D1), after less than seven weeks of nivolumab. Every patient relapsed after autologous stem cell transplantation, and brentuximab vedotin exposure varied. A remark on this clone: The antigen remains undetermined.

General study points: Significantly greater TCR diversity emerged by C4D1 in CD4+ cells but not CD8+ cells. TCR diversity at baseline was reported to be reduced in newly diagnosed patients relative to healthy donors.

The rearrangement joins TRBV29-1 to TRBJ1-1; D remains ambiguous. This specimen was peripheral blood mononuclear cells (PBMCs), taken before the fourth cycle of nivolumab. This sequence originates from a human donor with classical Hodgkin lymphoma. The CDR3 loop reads CSVRRVHTEAFF. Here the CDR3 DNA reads TGCAGCGTTAGAAGGGTTCACACTGAAGCTTTCTTT.